This passage covers 21 T cell receptor beta chains from one sample sequenced in a study of blood T cell repertoires in COVID-19. Assay: immunoSEQ multiplex PCR; the TCRdb copy retains only in-frame clones and omits some. Of roughly 250,000 clones in the sample, 85% to 90% were seen once. The material sequenced was PBMCs or T cells enriched from blood (not recorded which). These receptors came from a woman aged 50 to 60 who had recovered from COVID-19.

The J gene is TRBJ1-6, the V gene TRBV27; TRBD1 aligns across 7 bases. Unmatched junction bases numbered 6, after V lost 6 bases and J lost 7 bases. The germline gives CDR1 MNHEY, CDR2 SMNVEV (reference sequence). This CDR3 is 14 amino acids long. In DNA form, the CDR3 reads TGTGCCAGCAGGTACAGGGGCGAGAATTCACCCCTCCACTTT. Translation gives CASRYRGENSPLHF.

The chain joins TRBV7-9 to TRBJ1-6, with no clear D. The CDR3 loop spans 11 amino acids. Trimming stripped 5 bases from V and 7 bases from J, with 3 bases between. Germline assignment: CDR1 SEHNR and CDR2 FQNEAQ (reference sequence). The CDR3 region is CASSQNSPLHF. Here the CDR3 DNA reads TGTGCCAGCAGCCAGAATTCACCCCTCCACTTT. Filled out from reference TRBV7-9 and TRBJ1-6, the complete variable domain reads DTGVSQNPRHKITKRGQNVTFRCDPISEHNRLYWYRQTLGQGPEFLTYFQNEAQLEKSRLLSDRFSAERPKGSFSTLEIQRTEQGDSAMYLCASSQNSPLHFGNGTRLTVT.

The chain uses TRBV19 and TRBJ2-1; 14 nucleotides line up with TRBD2. CDR1 is LNHDA and CDR2 is SQIVND in the germline V gene (reference sequence). The V segment lost 7 bases and the J segment 0 bases; nucleotides outside the gene matches: 11. The CDR3 sequence is 19 residues long. CDR3 protein: CASTATSGRALISYNEQFF. The CDR3 DNA sequence: TGTGCCAGTACCGCGACTAGCGGGAGGGCCCTCATCTCCTACAATGAGCAGTTCTTC.

The rearrangement links TRBV19 to TRBJ1-1, with D perhaps matching TRBD1 (6 bases). The V end was cut by 7 bases, the J end by 4 bases, with 16 bases between. Germline V CDR1 and CDR2: LNHDA, SQIVND (reference sequence). This CDR3 region has 14 residues. CDR3 loop: CASKSNRAATEAFF. DNA of the CDR3: TGTGCCAGTAAGAGTAACAGGGCGGCCACTGAAGCTTTCTTT.

This chain joins TRBV6-5 and TRBJ1-2, with 11 nucleotides matching TRBD1. The CDR3 is made up of 13 amino acids. V lost 6 bases and J lost 8; bases outside the gene matches: 5. Germline V CDR1 and CDR2: MNHEY, SVGAGI. The CDR3 reads CASRAGQGGGYTF. In nucleotides, the CDR3 is TGTGCCAGCAGGGCGGGACAGGGGGGCGGCTACACCTTC.

The chain combines TRBV19 with TRBJ2-3, with TRBD2 matching 11 bases. Germline CDR1 reads LNHDA; CDR2 reads SQIVND (reference sequence). This CDR3 has 15 amino acids. V gave up 7 bases and J gave up 9 bases; unmatched junction bases: 12. The CDR3 coding sequence is TGTGCCAGTACCCAGGGACTAGCGGCCCCCAGAACGCAGTATTTT. This encodes CASTQGLAAPRTQYF. Full variable domain (outside the CDR3, taken from reference TRBV19 and TRBJ2-3): DGGITQSPKYLFRKEGQNVTLSCEQNLNHDAMYWYRQDPGQGLRLIYYSQIVNDFQKGDIAEGYSVSREKKESFPLTVTSAQKNPTAFYLCASTQGLAAPRTQYFGPGTRLTVL.

V gene TRBV6-2 or TRBV6-3 combines with J gene TRBJ1-2, with 10 bases identical to TRBD1. Germline trimming cut 2 bases from V and 3 bases from J; bases unmatched to any gene: 3. Germline assignment: CDR1 MNHEY and CDR2 SVGEGT. CDR3 length: 15 residues. CDR3 residues: CASSYRDRGHYGYTF. CDR3 DNA: TGTGCCAGCAGTTACCGGGACAGGGGCCACTATGGCTACACCTTC.

The chain is built from TRBV5-5 and TRBJ2-2; no clear D gene. Germline loops: CDR1 SGHKS, CDR2 YYEKEE (reference sequence). The CDR3 loop spans 14 amino acids. V gave up 5 bases and J gave up 5 bases, with 13 bases separating them. The CDR3 DNA sequence: TGTGCCAGCAGTTCGGTACTCACGACCGGGGAGCTGTTTTTT. This encodes CASSSVLTTGELFF.

The genes are TRBV5-1 and TRBJ1-2, with TRBD1 matching over 11 bases. Per the germline V gene, CDR1 is SGHRS and CDR2 is YFSETQ. Losses at the gene ends were 4 bases for V and 4 bases for J; bases not matched to a gene: 9. The CDR3 covers 16 residues. The CDR3: CASSHEGTGGIYGYTF. CDR3 nucleotides: TGCGCCAGCAGCCACGAAGGGACAGGGGGTATCTATGGCTACACCTTC.

The chain links TRBV28 to TRBJ1-4, with 9 nucleotides matching TRBD1. Looked up from germline, CDR1 is MDHEN and CDR2 is SYDVKM. The CDR3 loop spans 17 amino acids. V shed 4 bases, J shed 0 bases, and the junction held 6 bases outside the gene matches. Here the CDR3 DNA reads TGTGCCAGCAGTTCCGGGACAGGGATTACAACTAATGAAAAACTGTTTTTT. It specifies CASSSGTGITTNEKLFF. Full variable domain (rest looked up from reference TRBV28 and TRBJ1-4): DVKVTQSSRYLVKRTGEKVFLECVQDMDHENMFWYRQDPGLGLRLIYFSYDVKMKEKGDIPEGYSVSREKKERFSLILESASTNQTSMYLCASSSGTGITTNEKLFFGSGTQLSVL.

This sequence joins TRBV19 and TRBJ1-2; TRBD1 is a possible D gene (6 bases). This CDR3 spans 13 amino acids. The germline gives CDR1 LNHDA, CDR2 SQIVND (reference sequence). V gave up 3 bases and J gave up 4 bases, with 9 bases separating them. The CDR3 nucleotides read TGTGCCAGTAGTATGGGGGCTTCCTATGGCTACACCTTC. It specifies CASSMGASYGYTF.

This chain links TRBV18 with TRBJ2-7; D unclear. Germline assignment: CDR1 KGHSH and CDR2 LQKENI. V gave up 5 bases and J gave up 0 bases, with 11 bases separating them. This CDR3 spans 14 amino acids. CDR3 sequence (DNA): TGTGCCAGCTCAATAGCCAAGAGCTCCTACGAGCAGTACTTC. Translation gives CASSIAKSSYEQYF.

This clone was seen more than once but under ten times. This chain uses TRBV7-2 with TRBJ1-5; weak D call: TRBD1 (5 bases). V shed 0 bases and J shed 4 bases, with 16 bases lying between them. CDR1 SGHTA and CDR2 FQGNSA come from the germline V gene. The CDR3 length is 17 residues. CDR3 sequence (DNA): TGTGCCAGCAGCTTAGCGAGGGGAGGCGGGGGAAATCAGCCCCAGCATTTT. Encoded protein: CASSLARGGGGNQPQHF.

The rearrangement uses TRBV7-8 and TRBJ1-2, with D possibly TRBD1 on 5 matching bases. The CDR3 runs to 16 residues. V shed 2 bases and J shed 7 bases, with 20 bases lying between them. Per the germline V gene, CDR1 is SGHVS and CDR2 is FQNEAQ. The CDR3 sequence: CASSLSAGPLTSGYTF. CDR3 DNA: TGTGCCAGCAGCTTATCGGCGGGGCCGCTTACTAGTGGCTACACCTTC.

This clone was observed once. CDR3 residues: CASSPVLSGSGYEQYF. The CDR3 DNA sequence: TGTGCCAGCTCACCAGTACTTAGCGGGAGTGGGTACGAGCAGTACTTC. The V and J genes are TRBV18 and TRBJ2-7; TRBD2 aligns across 9 bases. Germline CDR1 KGHSH, CDR2 LQKENI. V trimming: 2 bases; J trimming: 4 bases; junction bases outside the gene matches: 9. CDR3 length equals 16 residues. The full variable domain, its missing parts supplied by reference TRBV18 and TRBJ2-7, is NAGVMQNPRHLVRRRGQEARLRCSPMKGHSHVYWYRQLPEEGLKFMVYLQKENIIDESGMPKERFSAEFPKEGPSILRIQQVVRGDSAAYFCASSPVLSGSGYEQYFGPGTRLTVT.

The chain carries TRBV11-2 and TRBJ2-5; D unclear. The CDR3 spans 13 residues. The germline CDR1 and CDR2 sequences are SGHAT and FQNNGV. The V gene lost 5 bases and the J gene lost 3 bases, with 10 bases spanning the gap. The CDR3 is CASSRAFKETQYF. DNA of the CDR3: TGTGCCAGCAGCCGCGCCTTCAAAGAGACCCAGTACTTC.

The J gene is TRBJ2-1, the V gene TRBV6-2 or TRBV6-3, with 8 bases matching TRBD2. Germline V gene data show CDR1 as MNHEY and CDR2 as SVGEGT. The CDR3 spans 17 residues. The V and J ends lost 0 bases and 2 bases, in that order; junction bases with no gene match: 6. CDR3 in DNA: TGTGCCAGCAGTTACTCGGGAAAGGGACTAGCCTACAATGAGCAGTTCTTC. This encodes CASSYSGKGLAYNEQFF.

The chain employs TRBV28 and TRBJ2-7; 7 nucleotides agree with TRBD2. Germline values: CDR1 MDHEN, CDR2 SYDVKM. The CDR3 has 17 amino acids. The J segment lost 7 bases and the V segment lost 5 bases, leaving 20 bases of the junction unmatched. In DNA, the CDR3 is TGTGCCAGCAGTCAAGTAAAGCGGGAAGCCCTCGCGGGGGAGCAGTACTTC. It yields the protein CASSQVKREALAGEQYF.

The J gene is TRBJ2-3, the V gene TRBV28; D might be TRBD1 (6 bases). The germline gives CDR1 MDHEN, CDR2 SYDVKM. Trimming removed 4 bases at V and 0 bases at J, with 14 bases between. The CDR3 loop spans 16 amino acids. CDR3 DNA sequence: TGTGCCAGCAGTTCGGCAGGGGTTTCTAGCACAGATACGCAGTATTTT. This codes for CASSSAGVSSTDTQYF.

This clone appeared once. The chain combines TRBV3-1 (or the pseudogene TRBV3-2) with TRBJ1-4; tentatively, D is TRBD1 (5 bases). The CDR3 is made up of 13 amino acids. Looked up from germline, CDR1 is LGHDT and CDR2 is YNNKEL (reference sequence). V lost 4 bases to trimming and J lost 8 bases, with 11 bases between them. The CDR3, as DNA: TGTGCCAGCAGCCGCAGGGTAGAGGAAAAACTGTTTTTT. Translation: CASSRRVEEKLFF.

The chain joins TRBV10-2 to TRBJ2-7, with TRBD2 as a possible D gene (5 bases). This CDR3 contains 14 residues. Trimming removed 6 bases at V and 2 bases at J, with 14 bases between. CDR1 is WSHSY, CDR2 SAAADI, per germline. In nucleotides, the CDR3 is TGCGCCAGCAGGGCTCAAGCGGCAACCTACGAGCAGTACTTC. Translated: CASRAQAATYEQYF.